This T cell receptor (beta chain) is drawn from a study of blood T cells in healthy people across ages. The overall study: Per two T cells, about one barcoded beta molecule was captured through template switching.

Sample-barcoded 5' priming and a J-beta primer mix drove a second PCR of roughly 7 to 11 cycles. TCRdb called the 5' RACE reads again in MiXCR, with one record for every CDR3 protein. The data show fewer than 700,000 distinct CDR3 sequences, 35% to 50% seen once. The CDR3 runs 15 residues. In germline, CDR1 is DFQATT, CDR2 SNEGSKA (reference sequence). Trimming took 6 bases from V and 2 from J; bases not matched to a gene: 11. The chain combines TRBV20-1 with TRBJ2-3, with 7 bases that match TRBD1. Material for sequencing was blood. This clonotype was sampled from a man older than 75 in good health. The CDR3 nucleotides read TGCAGTGCCACCAAACCCGGACAGGCCACAGATACGCAGTATTTT. Protein sequence: CSATKPGQATDTQYF.